This section outlines one T cell receptor beta chain sequence together with its context. The data belong to a study of T cells in Graves' hyperthyroidism and ophthalmopathy. TCR beta CDR3 sequences were amplified from RNA transcripts. TCR CDR3 underwent first-round RT-PCR with the HTBI primer set. Each CDR3 protein is one row after TCRdb ran MiXCR on the multiplex PCR reads. The sample includes some 510,000 distinct CDR3 sequences, around 20% seen only once; the top ten take roughly 29%. The V and J ends lost 7 bases and 1 base respectively, with 10 bases between them. The germline V gene encodes CDR1 SGHTA and CDR2 FQGNSA. The CDR3 is 13 residues long. In making diagnoses, clinical symptoms, serum thyroxine and TRAb, thyroid ultrasound and orbital computed tomography were all used.

This TCR came from a man aged 18 to 29 with Graves' hyperthyroidism. The sample taken for sequencing was blood. This chain joins TRBV7-2 and TRBJ1-2; D not certain. The CDR3 nucleotides read TGTGCCAGCATCAGGTCTCTTAACTATGGCTACACCTTC. Its translation is CASIRSLNYGYTF.